The rows below give T cell receptor beta chains drawn from one sample of a study of T cell changes during pregnancy in multiple sclerosis. The table came from immunoSEQ multiplex PCR; TCRdb's copy has only in-frame clones and leaves some out. The sample gives approximately 31,000 clones, less than 95% of which show up once; around 4% is in the top ten. Sample: CD8+ T cells from peripheral blood mononuclear cells, taken in the second trimester of pregnancy. The receptors shown here come from a female donor with multiple sclerosis, enrolled in a pregnancy study. CDR3s include the opening cysteine and the closing phenylalanine or tryptophan. Each record gives: D gene, V gene, J gene, clone size, CDR3 protein, CDR3 DNA. D genes are given only for firm matches. Not all rows give a size; the values are once, few, many and, for expanded clones, a class.

>-|TRBV7-9|TRBJ1-1|-
CASSSPTGGTEAFF
TGTGCCAGCAGCTCCCCGACGGGGGGCACTGAAGCTTTCTTT
>TRBD1|TRBV10-1|TRBJ2-7|-
CASRGQSPYEQYF
TGCGCCAGCAGGGGACAGTCCCCCTACGAGCAGTACTTC
>TRBD2|TRBV11-2|TRBJ2-1|-
CASSLTLGLGTFGEQFF
TGTGCCAGCAGCCTGACCCTTGGACTAGGGACGTTTGGGGAGCAGTTCTTC
>-|TRBV4-2|TRBJ2-7|-
CASSQDPRAYEQYF
TGTGCCAGCAGCCAAGACCCCCGGGCCTACGAGCAGTACTTC
>-|TRBV7-9|TRBJ2-7|-
CASTPPVGYEQYF
TGTGCCAGCACTCCGCCCGTCGGGTACGAGCAGTACTTC
>TRBD2|TRBV7-2|TRBJ2-7|-
CASSLGLAGGHYEQYF
TGTGCCAGCAGTTTGGGACTAGCGGGAGGCCACTACGAGCAGTACTTC
>TRBD2|TRBV4-1|TRBJ2-7|once
CASGRSSGSIDEQYF
TGCGCCAGCGGACGTTCTAGCGGGAGCATCGACGAGCAGTACTTC
>-|TRBV27|TRBJ2-7|-
CASSLQGYEQYF
TGTGCCAGCAGCCTGCAGGGTTACGAGCAGTACTTC
>TRBD1|TRBV5-4|TRBJ1-3|-
CASSSTGEWHTIYF
TGTGCCAGCAGCTCAACAGGGGAGTGGCACACCATATATTTT
>-|TRBV6-6|TRBJ2-7|-
CASSYSGTYEQYF
TGTGCCAGCAGTTACAGCGGTACCTACGAGCAGTACTTC
>TRBD2|TRBV30|TRBJ2-5|-
CAWPDSPGGETQYF
TGTGCCTGGCCAGATAGCCCCGGGGGGGAGACCCAGTACTTC
>-|TRBV10-3|TRBJ2-1|-
CAISESGDNEQFF
TGTGCCATCAGTGAGTCTGGAGACAATGAGCAGTTCTTC
>TRBD1|TRBV5-4|TRBJ1-1|-
CASSFPGQGSDTEAFF
TGTGCCAGCAGCTTCCCGGGACAGGGTTCGGACACTGAAGCTTTCTTT
>-|TRBV7-2|TRBJ2-6|once
CASSLECYTGANVLTF
TGTGCCAGCAGCTTAGAGTGCTATACCGGGGCCAACGTCCTGACTTTC
>-|TRBV21-1|TRBJ2-3|-
CASSKVESQGGTDTQYF
TGTGCCAGCAGCAAAGTTGAGTCCCAGGGTGGCACAGATACGCAGTATTTT
>TRBD2|TRBV5-6|TRBJ2-5|-
CASSVQGLAGLETQYF
TGTGCCAGCAGCGTCCAAGGGCTAGCGGGACTGGAGACCCAGTACTTC
>TRBD1|TRBV7-6|TRBJ1-4|-
CASSLADREVGEKLFF
TGTGCCAGCAGCTTAGCGGACAGGGAAGTTGGGGAAAAACTGTTTTTT
>TRBD1|TRBV27|TRBJ2-3|-
CASSDTGDSTDTQYF
TGTGCCAGCAGCGACACAGGGGACAGCACAGATACGCAGTATTTT
>-|TRBV11-2|TRBJ2-7|-
CASSLWGIGDYEQYF
TGTGCCAGCAGCTTATGGGGTATCGGGGACTACGAGCAGTACTTC
>-|TRBV30|TRBJ1-5|-
CAWSVLGSGQPQHF
TGTGCCTGGAGTGTACTTGGGAGCGGCCAGCCCCAGCATTTT
>TRBD1|TRBV6-1|TRBJ2-1|-
CASSEGQGEASEQFF
TGTGCCAGCAGTGAGGGACAGGGGGAGGCCAGCGAGCAGTTCTTC
>-|TRBV9|TRBJ2-2|-
CASSVTRAELFF
TGTGCCAGCAGCGTAACCAGGGCAGAGCTGTTTTTT
>-|TRBV4-3|TRBJ1-5|few
CASSQDSTGWQPQHF
TGCGCCAGCAGCCAAGATAGTACAGGGTGGCAGCCCCAGCATTTT
>TRBD1|TRBV28|TRBJ2-7|-
CASSLPDRGSNEQYF
TGTGCCAGCAGTTTACCAGACAGGGGGTCCAACGAGCAGTACTTC
>TRBD1|TRBV9|TRBJ2-1|-
CASSITGGSMINEQFF
TGTGCCAGCAGCATAACAGGGGGTTCTATGATCAATGAGCAGTTCTTC
>-|TRBV5-6|TRBJ1-4|-
CASSLDRLNEKLFF
TGTGCCAGCAGCTTGGACCGACTTAATGAAAAACTGTTTTTT
>-|TRBV7-3|TRBJ2-7|-
CASSFSGGSYEQYF
TGTGCCAGCAGCTTTTCAGGGGGGAGCTACGAGCAGTACTTC
>-|TRBV27|TRBJ2-7|-
CASSLQGFDEQYF
TGTGCCAGCAGTTTACAGGGGTTCGACGAGCAGTACTTC
>-|TRBV27|TRBJ1-1|-
CASSWEGPSSSPNTEAFF
TGTGCCAGCAGTTGGGAGGGTCCTAGCTCCTCACCGAACACTGAAGCTTTCTTT
>TRBD2|TRBV7-9|TRBJ2-2|-
CASSGGVTGELFF
TGTGCCAGCAGCGGGGGGGTAACCGGGGAGCTGTTTTTT
>TRBD2|TRBV9|TRBJ2-1|-
CASSVGATSGLNEQFF
TGTGCCAGCAGCGTAGGGGCAACTAGCGGGTTGAATGAGCAGTTCTTC
>-|TRBV4-1|TRBJ2-2|-
CASSQIDGATGELFF
TGCGCCAGCAGCCAAATCGATGGGGCCACCGGGGAGCTGTTTTTT
>-|TRBV10-3|TRBJ1-1|-
CAIRGLIQGETSEAFF
TGTGCCATCAGGGGGCTTATACAGGGAGAGACGTCTGAAGCTTTCTTT
>TRBD2|TRBV5-6|TRBJ2-1|-
CASSPGGTSSYNEQFF
TGTGCCAGCAGCCCGGGGGGGACGAGCTCCTACAATGAGCAGTTCTTC
>TRBD2|TRBV25-1|TRBJ2-3|-
CASSEGREGHVDTQYF
TGTGCCAGCAGTGAGGGACGGGAGGGCCATGTAGATACGCAGTATTTT
>-|TRBV4-3|TRBJ2-7|-
CASSQTPGGQFNYEQYF
TGCGCCAGCAGCCAAACCCCCGGGGGACAGTTTAACTACGAGCAGTACTTC
>TRBD1|TRBV19|TRBJ1-1|-
CASSIGVTGMNTEAFF
TGTGCCAGTAGTATCGGGGTGACAGGGATGAACACTGAAGCTTTCTTT
>-|TRBV5-1|TRBJ2-3|-
CASSLALFGVTSTDTQYF
TGCGCCAGCAGCTTGGCATTATTCGGTGTCACTAGCACAGATACGCAGTATTTT
>TRBD1|TRBV7-8|TRBJ1-1|-
CASSLVRGGATEAFF
TGTGCCAGCAGCTTGGTACGAGGGGGCGCGACTGAAGCTTTCTTT
>TRBD2|TRBV10-3|TRBJ2-1|once
CAISESPGTSYYNEQFF
TGTGCCATCAGTGAGTCGCCCGGGACTAGCTATTACAATGAGCAGTTCTTC
>-|TRBV19|TRBJ2-7|-
CASSLTITYEQYF
TGTGCCAGTAGTCTGACAATTACCTACGAGCAGTACTTC
>TRBD2|TRBV27|TRBJ2-1|-
CASSIAGVEQFF
TGTGCCAGCAGTATAGCGGGAGTGGAGCAGTTCTTC
>-|TRBV9|TRBJ2-2|once
CASSNPRISRKAGELFF
TGTGCCAGCAGCAACCCTAGAATAAGCCGGAAAGCCGGGGAGCTGTTTTTT
>TRBD1|TRBV30|TRBJ1-2|-
CAWSEGTGWSGYTF
TGTGCCTGGAGTGAGGGGACAGGGTGGAGTGGCTACACCTTC
>TRBD1|TRBV2|TRBJ2-5|-
CAILYGTGQETQYF
TGTGCCATACTATACGGGACAGGGCAAGAGACCCAGTACTTC
>TRBD1|TRBV11-2|TRBJ2-7|-
CASSFFPDRSYEQYF
TGTGCCAGCAGCTTCTTCCCGGACAGGTCTTACGAGCAGTACTTC
>-|TRBV7-6|TRBJ2-2|-
CASSLADGRVLNTGELFF
TGTGCCAGCAGCTTAGCGGACGGGCGGGTACTGAACACCGGGGAGCTGTTTTTT
>-|TRBV4-2|TRBJ1-2|once
CASSQEQGVANYGYTF
TGTGCCAGCAGCCAAGAGCAGGGCGTGGCTAACTATGGCTACACCTTC
>-|TRBV10-1|TRBJ2-1|-
CASSLLGSSYNEQFF
TGCGCCAGCAGCCTACTGGGGAGCTCCTACAATGAGCAGTTCTTC
>TRBD1|TRBV29-1|TRBJ2-7|few
CSVGEGQSEQYF
TGCAGCGTTGGAGAGGGACAGAGCGAGCAGTACTTC
>TRBD2|TRBV25-1|TRBJ2-1|-
CASSEYRAGGVSEQFF
TGTGCCAGCAGTGAATATAGAGCGGGAGGAGTCAGTGAGCAGTTCTTC
>TRBD2|TRBV7-6|TRBJ2-2|-
CASSHRGGDTGELFF
TGTGCCAGCAGCCACCGCGGGGGTGACACCGGGGAGCTGTTTTTT